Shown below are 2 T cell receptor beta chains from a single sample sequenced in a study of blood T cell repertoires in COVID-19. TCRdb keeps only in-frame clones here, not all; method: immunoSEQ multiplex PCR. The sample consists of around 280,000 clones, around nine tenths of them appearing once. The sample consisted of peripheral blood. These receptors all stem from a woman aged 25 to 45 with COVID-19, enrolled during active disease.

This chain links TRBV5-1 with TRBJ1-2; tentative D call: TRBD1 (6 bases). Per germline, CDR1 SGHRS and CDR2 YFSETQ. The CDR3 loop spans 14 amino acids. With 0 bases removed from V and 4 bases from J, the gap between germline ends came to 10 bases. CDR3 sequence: CASSLVTGGYGYTF. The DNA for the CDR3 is TGCGCCAGCAGCTTGGTGACAGGAGGCTATGGCTACACCTTC.

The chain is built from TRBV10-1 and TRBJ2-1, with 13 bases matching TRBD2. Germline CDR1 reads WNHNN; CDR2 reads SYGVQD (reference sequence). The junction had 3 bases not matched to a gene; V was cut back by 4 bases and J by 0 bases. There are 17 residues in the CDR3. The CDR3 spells CASSVLAGGSSYNEQFF. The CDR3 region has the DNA TGCGCCAGCAGTGTACTAGCGGGAGGGAGCTCCTACAATGAGCAGTTCTTC.